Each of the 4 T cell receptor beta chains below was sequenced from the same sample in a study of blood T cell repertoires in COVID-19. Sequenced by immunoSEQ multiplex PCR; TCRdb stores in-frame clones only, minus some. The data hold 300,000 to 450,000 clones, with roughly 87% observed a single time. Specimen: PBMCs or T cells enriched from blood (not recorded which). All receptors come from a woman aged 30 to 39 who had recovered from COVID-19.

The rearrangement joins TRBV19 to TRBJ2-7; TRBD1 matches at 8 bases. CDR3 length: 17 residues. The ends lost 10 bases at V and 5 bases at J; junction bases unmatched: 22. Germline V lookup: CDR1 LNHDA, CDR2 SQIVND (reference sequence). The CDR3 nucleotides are TGTGCCACCACCTTGACCGCCGGACAGGGTTACGTAGACGAGCAGTACTTC. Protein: CATTLTAGQGYVDEQYF.

The CDR3 DNA reads TGTGCCAGTAGTATAGGGACAGGGGAAACTCTTTTCCTTGGCTACACCTTC. Amino acids: CASSIGTGETLFLGYTF. The V and J genes are TRBV19 and TRBJ1-2; 9 bases are shared with TRBD1. Losses at the gene ends were 1 base for V and 7 bases for J; bases not matched to a gene: 13. Germline CDR1 reads LNHDA; CDR2 reads SQIVND (reference sequence). The CDR3 loop spans 17 amino acids.

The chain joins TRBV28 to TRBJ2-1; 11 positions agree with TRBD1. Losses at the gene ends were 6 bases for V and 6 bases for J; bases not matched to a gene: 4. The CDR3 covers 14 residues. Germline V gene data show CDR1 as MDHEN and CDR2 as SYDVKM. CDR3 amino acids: CASSGQGAGNEQFF. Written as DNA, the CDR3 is TGTGCCAGCAGCGGACAGGGGGCTGGCAATGAGCAGTTCTTC.

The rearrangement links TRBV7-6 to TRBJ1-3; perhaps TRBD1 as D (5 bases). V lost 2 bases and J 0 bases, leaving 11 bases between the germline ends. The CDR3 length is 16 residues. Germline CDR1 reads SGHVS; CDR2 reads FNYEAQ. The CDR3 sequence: CASSLSYRSSGNTIYF. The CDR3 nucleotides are TGTGCCAGCAGCTTAAGTTACAGGAGCTCTGGAAACACCATATATTTT.